The 27 T cell receptor beta chains below were found in one sample sequenced in a study of cytomegalovirus exposure and HLA in healthy donors. Primers: 60 Vbeta forward and 13 Jbeta reverse. Profiling relied on immunoSEQ multiplex PCR, and the TCRdb table lists in-frame clones only, not all of them. The sample yields some 160,000 clones, over 80% seen once. Sequencing was performed on PBMCs. The receptors shown here come from a male donor in good health and CMV-seronegative.

The CDR3 is CATSRSFIHEQYF. The DNA of the CDR3 is TGTGCCACCAGCCGTAGCTTTATCCACGAGCAGTACTTC. The gene calls are TRBV15 and TRBJ2-7, with D hard to call. The germline V gene has CDR1 LNHNV and CDR2 YYDKDF (reference sequence). Trimming left V 5 bases short and J 5 bases short, with 13 bases between. This CDR3 has 13 amino acids.

CDR3 region: CASRSGQGWYGYTF. The CDR3 DNA follows: TGTGCAAGTCGCTCGGGACAGGGGTGGTATGGCTACACCTTC. The chain links TRBV12-2 to TRBJ1-2; the table's D call, TRBD1, has no DNA check behind it. TRBV12-2 counts as a pseudogene. This CDR3 contains 14 residues.

This chain connects TRBV27 to TRBJ2-3; 9 bases agree with TRBD2. The CDR3 loop spans 15 amino acids. V lost 4 bases, J lost 1 base, and 3 bases stayed unmatched. Per the germline V gene, CDR1 is MNHEY and CDR2 is SMNVEV (reference sequence). The CDR3 reads CASSSSGAGTDTQYF. In DNA, the CDR3 is TGTGCCAGCAGTTCTAGCGGGGCAGGCACAGATACGCAGTATTTT.

The rearrangement uses TRBV19 and TRBJ2-2, with D perhaps matching TRBD1 (5 bases). The CDR3 has 19 amino acids. The V gene's germline CDR1 is LNHDA and CDR2 SQIVND (reference sequence). V lost 2 bases and J lost 3, with 22 bases in between. CDR3 loop: CASSIRASDRIWDTGELFF. The CDR3, as DNA: TGTGCCAGTAGTATAAGGGCTTCTGACAGAATCTGGGACACCGGGGAGCTGTTTTTT.

This chain links TRBV28 with TRBJ2-5; D not resolved. V dropped 2 bases and J dropped 2 bases, with 6 bases sitting between them. This CDR3 region has 13 residues. Germline CDR1 reads MDHEN; CDR2 reads SYDVKM. DNA for the CDR3: TGTGCCAGCAGTTTACAGGAACAAGAGACCCAGTACTTC. Encoded protein: CASSLQEQETQYF. Full variable domain (outside the CDR3, taken from reference TRBV28 and TRBJ2-5): DVKVTQSSRYLVKRTGEKVFLECVQDMDHENMFWYRQDPGLGLRLIYFSYDVKMKEKGDIPEGYSVSREKKERFSLILESASTNQTSMYLCASSLQEQETQYFGPGTRLLVL.

V is TRBV11-2 and J is TRBJ2-5; 9 bases are a match to TRBD1. V lost 1 base and J lost 7; bases outside the gene matches: 7. CDR3 length equals 15 residues. CDR1 SGHAT and CDR2 FQNNGV come from the germline V gene. This CDR3 reads CASSLVAGQGGTQYF. CDR3 nucleotide sequence: TGTGCCAGCAGCTTAGTGGCGGGACAGGGTGGGACCCAGTACTTC.

This sequence joins TRBV7-9 and TRBJ2-5; D call uncertain. The CDR3 runs 13 residues. Per the germline V gene, CDR1 is SEHNR and CDR2 is FQNEAQ (reference sequence). With 0 bases removed from V and 10 bases from J, the gap between germline ends came to 12 bases. CDR3 nucleotide sequence: TGTGCCAGCAGCTTAGCGGGCAGGATCGACCAGTACTTC. It specifies CASSLAGRIDQYF.

This chain joins TRBV11-1 and TRBJ2-3, with D unresolved. Trimming cost V 2 bases and J 0 bases, with 18 bases left between them. In germline, CDR1 is SGHAT, CDR2 FQDESV (reference sequence). The CDR3 is 18 residues long. The DNA for the CDR3 is TGTGCCAGCAGCTTAAATTACGAGGCCAGCCCTAGCACAGATACGCAGTATTTT. This sequence encodes CASSLNYEASPSTDTQYF. The whole variable domain, filled in from reference TRBV11-1 and TRBJ2-3, reads EAEVAQSPRYKITEKSQAVAFWCDPISGHATLYWYRQILGQGPELLVQFQDESVVDDSQLPKDRFSAERLKGVDSTLKIQPAELGDSAMYLCASSLNYEASPSTDTQYFGPGTRLTVL.

The rearrangement uses TRBV7-3 and TRBJ2-7, with 9 positions matching TRBD2. The CDR3 runs to 14 residues. CDR1 is SGHTA and CDR2 is FQGTGA in the germline V gene. V lost 2 bases to trimming and J lost 7 bases; unmatched junction nucleotides: 6. CDR3: CASSLAGGPGEQYF. CDR3 DNA sequence: TGTGCCAGCAGCTTAGCGGGAGGGCCAGGGGAGCAGTACTTC.

This clone was seen more than once but under ten times. This chain joins TRBV5-1 and TRBJ2-1; 9 nucleotides agree with TRBD2. There are 17 residues in the CDR3. The germline gives CDR1 SGHRS, CDR2 YFSETQ. V gave up 1 base and J gave up 8 bases; unmatched junction bases: 13. The CDR3 bases are TGCGCCAGCAGCTTGAGGGGGTTAGCGGGGGCCCTGGATGAGCAGTTCTTC. Protein: CASSLRGLAGALDEQFF.

The rearrangement links TRBV28 to TRBJ2-1; tentative D call: TRBD2 (5 bases). CDR3 length: 12 amino acids. V lost 5 bases, J lost 15 bases, and 17 bases lay in between. CDR1 is MDHEN, CDR2 SYDVKM, per germline. The CDR3 region is CASSLKRDFLFF. In nucleotides, the CDR3 is TGTGCCAGCAGTCTGAAACGGGATTTTTTGTTCTTC. Using reference TRBV28 and TRBJ2-1 for the parts outside the CDR3, the full variable domain is DVKVTQSSRYLVKRTGEKVFLECVQDMDHENMFWYRQDPGLGLRLIYFSYDVKMKEKGDIPEGYSVSREKKERFSLILESASTNQTSMYLCASSLKRDFLFFGPGTRLTVL.

The CDR3 here is CATSRDRGLGEQYF. In DNA, the CDR3 is TGTGCCACCAGCAGGGACAGGGGGTTAGGTGAGCAGTACTTC. This rearrangement joins TRBV15 to TRBJ2-7, with 10 nucleotides matching TRBD1. Germline assignment: CDR1 LNHNV and CDR2 YYDKDF (reference sequence). With 3 bases clipped from V and 7 bases from J, the junction kept 6 bases outside the gene matches. This CDR3 has 14 amino acids.

The rearrangement links TRBV5-6 to TRBJ2-7, with 7 bases aligning to TRBD1. The CDR3 loop spans 12 amino acids. Germline V gene lookup returns CDR1 SGHDT and CDR2 YYEEEE. The V gene end was trimmed by 4 bases and the J gene end by 4 bases; junction bases not matched to a gene: 2. Written as DNA, the CDR3 is TGTGCCAGCAGCATGGGACAGTACGAGCAGTACTTC. Encoded protein: CASSMGQYEQYF.

The rearrangement uses TRBV19 and TRBJ1-4, with TRBD1 as a possible D gene (6 bases). Germline V gene data show CDR1 as LNHDA and CDR2 as SQIVND (reference sequence). The CDR3 spans 14 residues. The V end lost 3 bases, the J end lost 5 bases, and 10 bases lay between the germline ends. The CDR3 nucleotides read TGTGCCAGTAGTATGATAGGGGGAAATGAAAAACTGTTTTTT. Translation: CASSMIGGNEKLFF.

The genes are TRBV28 and TRBJ1-4, with TRBD1 identical over 9 bases. This CDR3 contains 15 residues. With 5 bases clipped from V and 4 bases from J, the junction kept 5 bases outside the gene matches. Germline CDR1 reads MDHEN; CDR2 reads SYDVKM. CDR3 DNA sequence: TGTGCCAGCAGTGCACAGGGGGCGGGTAATGAAAAACTGTTTTTT. Its protein product is CASSAQGAGNEKLFF.

The chain employs TRBV18 and TRBJ2-5, with TRBD1 identical over 8 bases. V lost 5 bases and J lost 0; bases outside the gene matches: 8. Germline CDR1 KGHSH, CDR2 LQKENI. This CDR3 comprises 16 residues. CDR3 in DNA: TGTGCCAGCTCAAAAGGGACAGGACTGTACCAAGAGACCCAGTACTTC. Protein product: CASSKGTGLYQETQYF.

This clone was picked up one time. This chain uses TRBV10-1 with TRBJ2-7; the D gene is possibly TRBD2 (5 bases). Per germline, CDR1 WNHNN and CDR2 SYGVQD (reference sequence). The CDR3 totals 17 residues. Trimming took 2 bases from V and 1 from J, leaving 18 bases between them. This CDR3 reads CASSEPGSREDSYEQYF. The CDR3 DNA is TGCGCCAGCAGTGAGCCTGGTTCGAGGGAAGATTCCTACGAGCAGTACTTC.

The chain couples TRBV27 to TRBJ2-7; 11 positions agree with TRBD2. The trim removed 8 bases at V and 3 bases at J, leaving 6 bases unmatched. This CDR3 region has 14 residues. The germline V gene encodes CDR1 MNHEY and CDR2 SMNVEV (reference sequence). The CDR3 loop is CASGPLAGGYEQYF. The CDR3 nucleotides read TGTGCCAGCGGACCTCTAGCGGGGGGCTACGAGCAGTACTTC.

This chain joins TRBV6-6 and TRBJ2-2; 8 nucleotides line up with TRBD2. In germline, CDR1 is MNHNY, CDR2 SVGAGI (reference sequence). Trimming took 5 bases from V and 5 from J; bases not matched to a gene: 7. This CDR3 comprises 15 residues. The CDR3 is CASSTSGGGTGELFF. DNA of the CDR3: TGTGCCAGCAGTACTAGCGGAGGGGGGACCGGGGAGCTGTTTTTT.

The genes are TRBV2 and TRBJ2-5; TRBD1 matches at 7 bases. V shed 6 bases and J 2 bases; nucleotides not matched to a gene: 6. CDR1 and CDR2 from the germline V gene are SNHLY and FYNNEI. CDR3 length: 14 amino acids. The CDR3 protein is CASRNRGQQETQYF. The CDR3 region has the DNA TGTGCCAGCAGAAATAGGGGACAGCAAGAGACCCAGTACTTC.

In its sample, this clone was seen once. This chain joins TRBV7-6 and TRBJ2-3; no clear D gene. V gave up 4 bases and J gave up 0 bases, with 11 bases separating them. Per the germline V gene, CDR1 is SGHVS and CDR2 is FNYEAQ. The CDR3 sequence is 15 residues long. This chain's CDR3 is CASSSRQTSTDTQYF. In nucleotides, the CDR3 is TGTGCCAGCAGCTCCCGACAAACGAGCACAGATACGCAGTATTTT.

The CDR3 loop reads CASSEWGGRQGPLSYEQYF. CDR3 in DNA: TGTGCCAGCAGTGAATGGGGCGGCCGACAAGGGCCCCTGTCCTACGAGCAGTACTTC. The chain is built from TRBV6-1 and TRBJ2-7; D is perhaps TRBD1 (5 bases). CDR1 and CDR2 (germline): MNHNS, SASEGT. The CDR3 covers 19 residues. V was shortened by 2 bases and J by 1 base, with 24 bases between the two germline ends.

The chain has TRBV6-5 and TRBJ1-2, with D tentatively TRBD1 (5 bases). Trimming removed 10 bases at V and 0 bases at J, with 12 bases between. Germline loops: CDR1 MNHEY, CDR2 SVGAGI. This CDR3 spans 13 amino acids. The CDR3 spells CATTTAANYGYTF. CDR3 nucleotides: TGTGCCACCACGACAGCAGCTAACTATGGCTACACCTTC.

This chain uses TRBV30 with TRBJ1-4, with D hard to call. Germline CDR1 reads GTSNPN; CDR2 reads SVGIG (reference sequence). The CDR3 has 13 residues. With 2 bases removed from V and 3 bases from J, the gap between germline ends came to 7 bases. Written as DNA, the CDR3 is TGTGCCTGGAGTCGGAGTCCTAATGAAAAACTGTTTTTT. Its translation: CAWSRSPNEKLFF.

V and J are TRBV18 and TRBJ2-1; 16 bases align to TRBD2. Germline assignment: CDR1 KGHSH and CDR2 LQKENI. V was pared by 5 bases and J by 3 bases, with 7 bases of the junction left unmatched. The CDR3 spans 18 residues. For the CDR3, the DNA is TGTGCCAGCTCAGATGCGGGACTAGCGGGAGGGAACTACAATGAGCAGTTCTTC. Protein product: CASSDAGLAGGNYNEQFF. Filled out from reference TRBV18 and TRBJ2-1, the complete variable domain reads NAGVMQNPRHLVRRRGQEARLRCSPMKGHSHVYWYRQLPEEGLKFMVYLQKENIIDESGMPKERFSAEFPKEGPSILRIQQVVRGDSAAYFCASSDAGLAGGNYNEQFFGPGTRLTVL.

This chain uses TRBV6-5 with TRBJ1-3; tentative D call: TRBD1 (5 bases). Germline V gene lookup returns CDR1 MNHEY and CDR2 SVGAGI. Trimming stripped 6 bases from V and 3 bases from J, with 12 bases between. CDR3 length equals 14 residues. CDR3 sequence: CASSPKGNGNTIYF. As DNA, the CDR3 is TGTGCCAGCAGCCCGAAGGGGAATGGAAACACCATATATTTT.

The chain is built from TRBV7-6 and TRBJ1-5; 7 bases fit TRBD1. This CDR3 region has 16 residues. Germline lookup yields CDR1 SGHVS and CDR2 FNYEAQ. V dropped 1 base and J dropped 3; count of bases not matched to a gene: 6. The chain's CDR3 is CASSLGAGTDNQPQHF. CDR3 coding DNA: TGTGCCAGCAGCTTAGGGGCCGGGACAGACAATCAGCCCCAGCATTTT.